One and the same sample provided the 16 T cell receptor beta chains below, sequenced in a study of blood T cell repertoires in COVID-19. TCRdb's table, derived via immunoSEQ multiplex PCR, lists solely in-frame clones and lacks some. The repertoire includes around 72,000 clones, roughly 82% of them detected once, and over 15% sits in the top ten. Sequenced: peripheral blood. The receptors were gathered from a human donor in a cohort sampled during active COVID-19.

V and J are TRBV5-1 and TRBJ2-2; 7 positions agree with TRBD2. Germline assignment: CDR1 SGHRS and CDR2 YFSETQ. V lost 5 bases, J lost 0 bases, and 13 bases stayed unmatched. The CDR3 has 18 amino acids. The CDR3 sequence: CASSGRGPLHANTGELFF. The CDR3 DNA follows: TGCGCCAGCAGTGGGAGGGGCCCTTTACACGCGAACACCGGGGAGCTGTTTTTT.

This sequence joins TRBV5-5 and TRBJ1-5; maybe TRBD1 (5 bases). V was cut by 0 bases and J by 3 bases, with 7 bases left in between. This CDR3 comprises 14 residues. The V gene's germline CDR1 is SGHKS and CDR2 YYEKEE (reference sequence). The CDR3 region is CASSLATDNQPQHF. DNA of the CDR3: TGTGCCAGCAGCTTGGCGACAGACAATCAGCCCCAGCATTTT.

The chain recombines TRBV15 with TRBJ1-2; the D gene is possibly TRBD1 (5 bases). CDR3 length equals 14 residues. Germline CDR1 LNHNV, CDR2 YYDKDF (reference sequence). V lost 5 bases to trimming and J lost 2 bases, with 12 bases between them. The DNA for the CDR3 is TGTGCCACCAGCTCGGTCGGGGGGAACTATGGCTACACCTTC. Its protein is CATSSVGGNYGYTF.

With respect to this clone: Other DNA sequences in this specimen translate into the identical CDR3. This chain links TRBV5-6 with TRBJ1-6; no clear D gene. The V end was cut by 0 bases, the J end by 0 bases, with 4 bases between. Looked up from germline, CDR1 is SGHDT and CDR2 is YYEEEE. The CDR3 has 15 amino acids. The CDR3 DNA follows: TGTGCCAGCAGCTTGGGGAGCTCCTATAATTCACCCCTCCACTTT. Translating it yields CASSLGSSYNSPLHF.

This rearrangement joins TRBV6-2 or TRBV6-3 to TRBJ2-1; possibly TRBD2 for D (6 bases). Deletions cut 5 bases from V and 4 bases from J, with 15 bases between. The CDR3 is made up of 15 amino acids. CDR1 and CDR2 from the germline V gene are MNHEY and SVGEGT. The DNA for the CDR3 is TGTGCCAGCAGTGTACTCGGGACTCTTTACAATGAGCAGTTCTTC. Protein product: CASSVLGTLYNEQFF.

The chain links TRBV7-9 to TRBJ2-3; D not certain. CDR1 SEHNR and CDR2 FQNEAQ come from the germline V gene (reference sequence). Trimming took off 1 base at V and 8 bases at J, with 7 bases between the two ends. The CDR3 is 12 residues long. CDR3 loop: CASSLDEATQYF. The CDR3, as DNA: TGTGCCAGCAGCTTAGATGAGGCTACGCAGTATTTT.

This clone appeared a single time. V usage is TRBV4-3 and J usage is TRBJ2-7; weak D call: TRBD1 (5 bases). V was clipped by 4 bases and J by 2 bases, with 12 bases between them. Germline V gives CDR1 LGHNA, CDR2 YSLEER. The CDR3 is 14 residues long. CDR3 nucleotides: TGCGCCAGCAGCCGGTACTTACAGGCCTACGAGCAGTACTTC. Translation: CASSRYLQAYEQYF.

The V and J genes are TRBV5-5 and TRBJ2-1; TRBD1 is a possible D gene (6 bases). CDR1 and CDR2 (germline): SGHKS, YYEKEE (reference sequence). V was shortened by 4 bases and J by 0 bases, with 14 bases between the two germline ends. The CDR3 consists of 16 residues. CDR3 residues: CASSRDTYYSYNEQFF. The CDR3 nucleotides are TGTGCCAGCAGCCGGGACACATATTACTCCTACAATGAGCAGTTCTTC.

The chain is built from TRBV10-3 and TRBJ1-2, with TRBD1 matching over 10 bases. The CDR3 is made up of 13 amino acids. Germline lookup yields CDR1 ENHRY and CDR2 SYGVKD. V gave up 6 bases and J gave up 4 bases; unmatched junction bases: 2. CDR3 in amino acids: CAISRTGGYGYTF. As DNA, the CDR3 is TGTGCCATCAGCCGGACAGGGGGCTATGGCTACACCTTC.

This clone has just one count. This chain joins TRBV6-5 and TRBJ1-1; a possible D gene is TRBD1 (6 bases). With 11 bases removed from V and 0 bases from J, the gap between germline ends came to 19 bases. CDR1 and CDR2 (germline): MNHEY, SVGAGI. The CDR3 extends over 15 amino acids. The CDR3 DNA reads TGTGCCTCAAAGGGGGACACGACTATGAACACTGAAGCTTTCTTT. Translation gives CASKGDTTMNTEAFF.

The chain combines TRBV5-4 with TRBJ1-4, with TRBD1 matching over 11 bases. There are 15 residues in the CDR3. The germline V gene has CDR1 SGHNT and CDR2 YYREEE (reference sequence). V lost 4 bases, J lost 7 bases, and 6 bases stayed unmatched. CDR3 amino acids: CASSPGGQGGEKLFF. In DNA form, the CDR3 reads TGTGCCAGCAGCCCAGGGGGACAGGGGGGTGAAAAACTGTTTTTT.

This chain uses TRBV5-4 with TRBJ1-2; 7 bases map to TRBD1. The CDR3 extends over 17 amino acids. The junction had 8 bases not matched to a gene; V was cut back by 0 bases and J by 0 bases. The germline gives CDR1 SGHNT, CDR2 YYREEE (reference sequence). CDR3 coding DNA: TGTGCCAGCAGCTTGGATGTTGGGGACAGAACTAACTATGGCTACACCTTC. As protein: CASSLDVGDRTNYGYTF.

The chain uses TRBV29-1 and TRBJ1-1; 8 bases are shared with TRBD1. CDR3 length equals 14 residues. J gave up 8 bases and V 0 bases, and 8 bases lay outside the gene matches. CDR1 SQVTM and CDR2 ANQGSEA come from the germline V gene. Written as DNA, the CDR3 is TGCAGCGTTGAAGAGGTGGGGACAGGAGGCGAAGCTTTCTTT. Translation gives CSVEEVGTGGEAFF. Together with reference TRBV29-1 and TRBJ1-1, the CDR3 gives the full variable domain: SAVISQKPSRDICQRGTSLTIQCQVDSQVTMMFWYRQQPGQSLTLIATANQGSEATYESGFVIDKFPISRPNLTFSTLTVSNMSPEDSSIYLCSVEEVGTGGEAFFGQGTRLTVV.

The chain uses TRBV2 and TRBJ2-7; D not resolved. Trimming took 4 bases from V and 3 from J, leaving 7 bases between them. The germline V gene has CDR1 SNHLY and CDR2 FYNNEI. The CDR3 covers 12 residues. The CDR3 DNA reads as TGTGCCAGCAGTGGCGAGAGCTACGAGCAGTACTTC. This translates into CASSGESYEQYF.

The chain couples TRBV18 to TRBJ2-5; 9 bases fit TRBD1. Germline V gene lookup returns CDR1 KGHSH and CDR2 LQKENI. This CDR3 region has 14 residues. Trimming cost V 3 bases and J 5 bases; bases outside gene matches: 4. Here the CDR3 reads CASSPTGGGETQYF. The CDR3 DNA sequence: TGTGCCAGCTCACCTACAGGGGGCGGTGAGACCCAGTACTTC.

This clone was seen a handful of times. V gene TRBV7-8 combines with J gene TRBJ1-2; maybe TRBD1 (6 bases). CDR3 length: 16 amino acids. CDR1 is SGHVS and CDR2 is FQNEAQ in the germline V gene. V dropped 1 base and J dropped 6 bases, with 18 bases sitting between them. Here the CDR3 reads CASSLVEGTRGHGYTF. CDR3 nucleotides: TGTGCCAGCAGCTTAGTCGAGGGGACACGGGGTCATGGCTACACCTTC.